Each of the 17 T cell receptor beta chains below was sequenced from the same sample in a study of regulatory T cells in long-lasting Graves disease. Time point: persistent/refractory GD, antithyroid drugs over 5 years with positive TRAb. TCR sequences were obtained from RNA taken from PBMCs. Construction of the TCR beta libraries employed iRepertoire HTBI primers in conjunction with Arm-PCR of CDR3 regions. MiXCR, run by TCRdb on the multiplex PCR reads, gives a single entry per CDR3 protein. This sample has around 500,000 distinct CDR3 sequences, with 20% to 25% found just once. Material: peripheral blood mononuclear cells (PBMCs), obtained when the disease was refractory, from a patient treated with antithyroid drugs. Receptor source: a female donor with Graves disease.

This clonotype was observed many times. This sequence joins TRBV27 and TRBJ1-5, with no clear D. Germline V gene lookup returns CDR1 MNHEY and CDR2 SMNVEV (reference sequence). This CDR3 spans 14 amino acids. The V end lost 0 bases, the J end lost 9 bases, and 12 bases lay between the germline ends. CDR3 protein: CASSLSGGLWPQHF. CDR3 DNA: TGTGCCAGCAGTTTATCAGGCGGTTTATGGCCCCAGCATTTT.

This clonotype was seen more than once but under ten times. Here the CDR3 reads CASGSVPGLVCTDTQYF. The CDR3 DNA follows: TGTGCTAGTGGTTCAGTCCCGGGACTAGTCTGCACAGATACGCAGTATTTT. This sequence joins TRBV12-5 and TRBJ2-3; 8 nucleotides align to TRBD2. The germline V gene has CDR1 LGHNT and CDR2 FRNRAP. Germline trimming cut 4 bases from V and 1 base from J; bases unmatched to any gene: 10. The CDR3 runs to 17 residues.

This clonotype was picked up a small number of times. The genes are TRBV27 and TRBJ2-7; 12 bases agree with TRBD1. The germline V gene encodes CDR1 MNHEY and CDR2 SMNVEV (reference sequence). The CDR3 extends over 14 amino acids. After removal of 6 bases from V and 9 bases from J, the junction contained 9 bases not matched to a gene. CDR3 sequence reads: CASRAGTGGEAQYF. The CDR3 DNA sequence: TGTGCCAGCAGGGCCGGGACAGGGGGCGAGGCGCAGTACTTC.

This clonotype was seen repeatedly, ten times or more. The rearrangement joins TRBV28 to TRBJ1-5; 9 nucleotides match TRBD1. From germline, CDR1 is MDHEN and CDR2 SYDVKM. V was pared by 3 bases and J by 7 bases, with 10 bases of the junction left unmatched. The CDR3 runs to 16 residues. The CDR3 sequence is CASSFSGTGLRQPQHF. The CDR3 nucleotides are TGTGCCAGCAGTTTTTCCGGGACAGGGTTGCGACAGCCCCAGCATTTT.

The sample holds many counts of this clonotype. The CDR3 sequence is CASGGLAGGFHEQYF. As DNA, the CDR3 is TGTGCCAGCGGGGGACTAGCGGGAGGGTTCCACGAGCAGTACTTC. V and J are TRBV6-1 and TRBJ2-7; TRBD2 matches 16 bases. The junction had 6 bases not matched to a gene; V was cut back by 8 bases and J by 5 bases. The germline V gene has CDR1 MNHNS and CDR2 SASEGT. The CDR3 is 15 residues long.

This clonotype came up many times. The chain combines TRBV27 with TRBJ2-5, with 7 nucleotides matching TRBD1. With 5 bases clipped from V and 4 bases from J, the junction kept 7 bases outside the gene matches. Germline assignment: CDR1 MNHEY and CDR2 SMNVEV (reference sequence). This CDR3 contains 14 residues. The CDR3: CASSPTDRVETQYF. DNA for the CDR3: TGTGCCAGCAGTCCCACCGACAGGGTAGAGACCCAGTACTTC.

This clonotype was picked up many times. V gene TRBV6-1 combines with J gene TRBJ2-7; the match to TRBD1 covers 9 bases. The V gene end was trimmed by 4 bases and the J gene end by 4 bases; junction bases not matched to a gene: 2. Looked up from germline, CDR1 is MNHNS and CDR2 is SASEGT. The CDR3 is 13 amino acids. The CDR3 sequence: CASSATGGYEQYF. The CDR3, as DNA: TGTGCCAGCAGTGCGACAGGGGGGTACGAGCAGTACTTC.

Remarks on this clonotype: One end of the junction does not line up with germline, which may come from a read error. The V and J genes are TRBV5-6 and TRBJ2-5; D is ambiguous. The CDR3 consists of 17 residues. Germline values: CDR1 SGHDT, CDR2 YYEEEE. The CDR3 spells CASSVVATGGFQEAQYF. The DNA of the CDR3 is TGTGCCAGCAGCGTGGTCGCAACTGGCGGCTTCCAAGAGGCCCAGTACTTC.

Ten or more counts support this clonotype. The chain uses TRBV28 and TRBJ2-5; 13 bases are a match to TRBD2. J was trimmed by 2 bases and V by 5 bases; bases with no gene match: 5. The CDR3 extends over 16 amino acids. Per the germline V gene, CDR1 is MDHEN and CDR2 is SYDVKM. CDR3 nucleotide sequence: TGTGCCAGCAGTCCACCGGGACTAGCGGGACAAGAGACCCAGTACTTC. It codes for CASSPPGLAGQETQYF.

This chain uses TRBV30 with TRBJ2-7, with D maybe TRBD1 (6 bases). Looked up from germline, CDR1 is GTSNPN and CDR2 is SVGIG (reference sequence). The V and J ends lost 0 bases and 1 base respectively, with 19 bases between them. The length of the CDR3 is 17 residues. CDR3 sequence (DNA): TGTGCCTGGAGTGTAAGGGGTGGGTGGACAGCTTCCTACGAGCAGTACTTC. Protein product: CAWSVRGGWTASYEQYF.

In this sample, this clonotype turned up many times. CDR3 sequence (DNA): TGTGCCAGCAGCCATTACACTGAAGCTTTCTTT. As protein: CASSHYTEAFF. The J gene is TRBJ1-1, the V gene TRBV28; no clear D gene. Trimming pared 6 bases from V and 3 bases from J, leaving 5 bases between. Germline values: CDR1 MDHEN, CDR2 SYDVKM. The CDR3 totals 11 residues.

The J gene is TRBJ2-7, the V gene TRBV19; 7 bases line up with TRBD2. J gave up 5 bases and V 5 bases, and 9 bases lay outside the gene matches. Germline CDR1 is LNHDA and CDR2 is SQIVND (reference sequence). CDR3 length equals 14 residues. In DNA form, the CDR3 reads TGTGCCAGTAGTGTAGTGGGAGGGCCCAACGAGCAGTACTTC. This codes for CASSVVGGPNEQYF.

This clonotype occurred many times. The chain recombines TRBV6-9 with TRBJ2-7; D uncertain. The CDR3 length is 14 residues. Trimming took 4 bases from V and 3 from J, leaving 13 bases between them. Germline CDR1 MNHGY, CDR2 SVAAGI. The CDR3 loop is CASSSRTRYYEQYF. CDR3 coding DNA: TGTGCCAGCAGTTCCCGGACCCGGTACTACGAGCAGTACTTC.

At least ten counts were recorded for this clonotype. Here the CDR3 DNA reads TGTGCCAGCAGCAGGGACCGAGATGAAGCTTTCTTT. Protein: CASSRDRDEAFF. V gene TRBV13 combines with J gene TRBJ1-1, with D maybe TRBD1 (5 bases). The ends were cut back, 5 bases at V and 7 bases at J, with 11 bases in the middle. The germline gives CDR1 PRHDT, CDR2 FYEKMQ (reference sequence). The CDR3 has 12 residues.

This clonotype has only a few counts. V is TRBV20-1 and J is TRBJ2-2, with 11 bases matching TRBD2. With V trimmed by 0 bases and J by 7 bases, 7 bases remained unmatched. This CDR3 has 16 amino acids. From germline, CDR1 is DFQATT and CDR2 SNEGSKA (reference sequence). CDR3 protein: CSARDRGLAGGGELFF. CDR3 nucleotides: TGCAGTGCTAGAGATAGGGGGCTAGCGGGAGGCGGGGAGCTGTTTTTT.

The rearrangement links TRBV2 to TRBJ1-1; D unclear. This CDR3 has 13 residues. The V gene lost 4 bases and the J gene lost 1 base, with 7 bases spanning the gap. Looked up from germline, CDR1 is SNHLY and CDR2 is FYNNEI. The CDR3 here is CASSVNRNTEAFF. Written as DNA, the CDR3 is TGTGCCAGCAGTGTCAACAGGAACACTGAAGCTTTCTTT.

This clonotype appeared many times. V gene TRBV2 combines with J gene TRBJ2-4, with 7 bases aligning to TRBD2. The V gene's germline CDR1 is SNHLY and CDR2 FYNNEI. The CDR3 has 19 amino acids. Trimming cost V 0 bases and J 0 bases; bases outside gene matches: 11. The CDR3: CASSEARWLADLAKNIQYF. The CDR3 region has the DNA TGTGCCAGCAGTGAAGCTAGGTGGCTAGCGGATCTAGCCAAAAACATTCAGTACTTC.